Shown below are 28 T cell receptor beta chains from a single sample sequenced in a study of blood T cells in healthy people across ages. It was with a sample-barcoded 5' primer and a J-beta primer mix that a second PCR of about 6 to 12 cycles was run. MiXCR, applied by TCRdb to the 5' RACE reads, yields one record per CDR3 protein. The sample gives around 1,500,000 distinct CDR3 sequences, roughly 45% of which show up once; around 8% is in the top ten. The specimen sequenced was blood. The source of these receptors is a young woman in good health.

This clonotype was seen once. The J gene is TRBJ2-3, the V gene TRBV2; D call uncertain. V dropped 2 bases and J dropped 0 bases, with 9 bases sitting between them. CDR3 size: 15 residues. The germline V gene has CDR1 SNHLY and CDR2 FYNNEI. This CDR3 reads CASSERAPSTDTQYF. CDR3 coding DNA: TGTGCCAGCAGTGAAAGAGCGCCTAGCACAGATACGCAGTATTTT.

This clonotype has a handful of counts. V is TRBV11-2 and J is TRBJ2-7; D may be TRBD2 (6 bases). The length of the CDR3 is 16 residues. From germline, CDR1 is SGHAT and CDR2 FQNNGV. V was cut by 5 bases and J by 0 bases, with 17 bases left in between. CDR3 nucleotide sequence: TGTGCCAGCAGCAAAGGTAGCGGTAAAAGCTCCTACGAGCAGTACTTC. Translated, it gives CASSKGSGKSSYEQYF.

J is TRBJ2-7 and V is TRBV11-1, with 8 positions matching TRBD1. The CDR3 is 13 amino acids. The ends lost 5 bases at V and 4 bases at J; junction bases unmatched: 4. The germline V gene has CDR1 SGHAT and CDR2 FQDESV (reference sequence). CDR3: CASSVNRGYEQYF. The DNA of the CDR3 is TGTGCCAGCAGCGTAAACAGGGGGTACGAGCAGTACTTC.

This rearrangement joins TRBV19 to TRBJ1-2; TRBD1 aligns across 10 bases. Losses at the gene ends were 7 bases for V and 8 bases for J; bases not matched to a gene: 13. Germline CDR1 is LNHDA and CDR2 is SQIVND (reference sequence). This CDR3 is built from 15 residues. Written as DNA, the CDR3 is TGTGCCAGTACCCCAGGGACAGGGGTATTAAGAGGCTACACCTTC. This encodes CASTPGTGVLRGYTF.

This clonotype was recorded a few times. The chain employs TRBV2 and TRBJ1-1; D is ambiguous. Germline V gene data show CDR1 as SNHLY and CDR2 as FYNNEI. Trimming removed 4 bases at V and 5 bases at J, with 11 bases between. This CDR3 has 13 amino acids. In DNA form, the CDR3 reads TGTGCCAGCAGTGCCGCTTCGGGAACTGAAGCTTTCTTT. Amino acid sequence: CASSAASGTEAFF.

This rearrangement joins TRBV5-1 to TRBJ1-1, with D perhaps matching TRBD1 (6 bases). With 1 base removed from V and 4 bases from J, the gap between germline ends came to 17 bases. Germline CDR1 reads SGHRS; CDR2 reads YFSETQ. The CDR3 loop spans 16 amino acids. The CDR3 spells CASSLTWGPGGTEAFF. For the CDR3, the DNA is TGCGCCAGCAGCTTGACCTGGGGGCCCGGAGGCACTGAAGCTTTCTTT.

This clonotype was seen repeatedly, ten times or more. This chain connects TRBV20-1 to TRBJ2-7; 10 nucleotides line up with TRBD2. With 5 bases clipped from V and 1 base from J, the junction kept 5 bases outside the gene matches. CDR3 length: 14 amino acids. Germline CDR1 and CDR2: DFQATT and SNEGSKA (reference sequence). The CDR3 DNA reads TGCAGTGCTTCTGTAGCGGGGGGATCCTACGAGCAGTACTTC. Translated, it gives CSASVAGGSYEQYF.

The chain links TRBV18 to TRBJ2-5; 7 bases are shared with TRBD2. Germline V lookup: CDR1 KGHSH, CDR2 LQKENI. V shed 4 bases and J 1 base; nucleotides not matched to a gene: 6. This CDR3 is built from 15 residues. For the CDR3, the DNA is TGTGCCAGCTCACGGCAAGCGGGGCTCCAAGAGACCCAGTACTTC. Its protein is CASSRQAGLQETQYF.

To note about this clonotype: A much larger clone is a single base away; this may be a read error. J is TRBJ2-7 and V is TRBV7-2; tentatively, D is TRBD2 (6 bases). The CDR3 is 12 amino acids. The germline gives CDR1 SGHTA, CDR2 FQGNSA. V was clipped by 7 bases and J by 7 bases, with 14 bases between them. Here the CDR3 DNA reads TGTGCCAGCAACCTGGGGGGTAATGAGCAGTACTTC. Translating it yields CASNLGGNEQYF.

The chain is built from TRBV3-1 and TRBJ2-3; 12 positions match TRBD2. The J segment lost 1 base and the V segment lost 7 bases, leaving 6 bases of the junction unmatched. The CDR3 is 16 amino acids. Germline assignment: CDR1 LGHDT and CDR2 YNNKEL (reference sequence). The CDR3 DNA reads TGTGCCAGCAACCTCAGACTAGCGGGGGGCACAGATACGCAGTATTTT. It encodes CASNLRLAGGTDTQYF.

The CDR3 loop is CASRPGQGRTDTQYF. As DNA, the CDR3 is TGTGCCAGCAGGCCGGGACAGGGGCGCACAGATACGCAGTATTTT. The rearrangement uses TRBV7-9 and TRBJ2-3; 10 nucleotides align to TRBD1. The CDR3 spans 15 residues. V lost 6 bases and J lost 1; bases outside the gene matches: 4. Germline V gene sequence: CDR1 SEHNR, CDR2 FQNEAQ (reference sequence).

This sequence joins TRBV29-1 and TRBJ1-5; tentative D call: TRBD1 (6 bases). Germline CDR1 is SQVTM and CDR2 is ANQGSEA. The ends were cut back, 4 bases at V and 2 bases at J, with 15 bases in the middle. The CDR3 loop spans 15 amino acids. CDR3 nucleotide sequence: TGCAGCGTTGTGGGGGGCGGGTCGGGCAATCAGCCCCAGCATTTT. It encodes CSVVGGGSGNQPQHF.

This chain links TRBV10-3 with TRBJ2-4, with 9 bases that match TRBD1. This CDR3 comprises 15 residues. Trimming at V came to 2 bases and at J to 1 base, leaving 0 bases not matched to a gene. The germline V gene encodes CDR1 ENHRY and CDR2 SYGVKD. In nucleotides, the CDR3 is TGTGCCATCAGTGAGGGGACAGGGGCCAAAAACATTCAGTACTTC. The encoded protein is CAISEGTGAKNIQYF.

The rearrangement uses TRBV25-1 and TRBJ2-3; TRBD2 might be the D (5 bases). Looked up from germline, CDR1 is MGHDK and CDR2 is SYGVNS. There are 17 residues in the CDR3. V shed 1 base and J shed 1 base, with 15 bases lying between them. The CDR3 sequence: CASSEFYEGRGTDTQYF. CDR3 coding DNA: TGTGCCAGCAGTGAATTTTACGAGGGAAGGGGCACAGATACGCAGTATTTT.

This sequence joins TRBV5-1 and TRBJ1-1, with TRBD1 matching over 8 bases. The CDR3 totals 18 residues. Germline lookup yields CDR1 SGHRS and CDR2 YFSETQ. V trimming: 5 bases; J trimming: 1 base; junction bases outside the gene matches: 16. Here the CDR3 reads CASSLSLGDRSSNTEAFF. The CDR3 coding sequence is TGCGCCAGCAGTTTGAGTTTAGGGGACAGGTCGTCGAACACTGAAGCTTTCTTT.

This sequence joins TRBV3-1 and TRBJ2-7, with TRBD2 as a possible D gene (7 bases). The V end lost 1 base, the J end lost 7 bases, and 11 bases lay between the germline ends. The CDR3 has 13 residues. Looked up from germline, CDR1 is LGHDT and CDR2 is YNNKEL (reference sequence). CDR3 DNA sequence: TGTGCCAGCAGCCAAGCGGGGGGCTTTGAGCAGTACTTC. Translating gives CASSQAGGFEQYF.

This clonotype was detected a few times. Here the CDR3 DNA reads TGCAGTGCCACCAGGACCGGGACCCTCGGGGGTGAGCAGTTCTTC. Its translation is CSATRTGTLGGEQFF. The V call is TRBV20-1, the J call TRBJ2-1; possibly TRBD2 for D (6 bases). Between the trimmed V and J ends, which lost 6 bases and 9 bases, there was a span of 24 bases. Germline V CDR1 and CDR2: DFQATT, SNEGSKA (reference sequence). There are 15 residues in the CDR3.

In this sample, this clonotype turned up a few times. This chain links TRBV20-1 with TRBJ1-6; D remains unclear. CDR1 and CDR2 (germline): DFQATT, SNEGSKA (reference sequence). Trimming pared 4 bases from V and 12 bases from J, leaving 10 bases between. There are 11 residues in the CDR3. This CDR3 is CSATGSRPLHF. CDR3 sequence (DNA): TGCAGTGCTACCGGGAGCAGACCCCTCCACTTT.

To note about this clonotype: A read error may produce the germline difference seen at one junction end. The V and J genes are TRBV9 and TRBJ1-6; possible D gene TRBD1, 5 bases. The germline CDR1 and CDR2 sequences are SGDLS and YYNGEE. The CDR3 totals 17 residues. The CDR3 loop reads CASSVGTWTSSNAPLHF. DNA for the CDR3: TGTGCCAGCAGCGTAGGGACATGGACAAGTTCTAATGCACCCCTCCACTTT.

V and J are TRBV7-9 and TRBJ2-5; tentatively, D is TRBD2 (6 bases). The J call is uncertain, as TRBJ2-7 better fits the DNA end. The CDR3 consists of 14 residues. Germline CDR1 SEHNR, CDR2 FQNEAQ (reference sequence). For the CDR3, the DNA is TGTGCCAGCAGCTCCCCTAGCGAAGCCTACGAGCAGTACTTC. This translates into CASSSPSEAYEQYF.

The chain combines TRBV10-3 with TRBJ2-1; possible D gene TRBD2, 5 bases. The germline V gene has CDR1 ENHRY and CDR2 SYGVKD. The CDR3 extends over 13 amino acids. Trimming removed 0 bases from V and 5 bases from J, with 5 bases in between. The CDR3 coding sequence is TGTGCCATCAGTGAGTCAGCGGACAATGAGCAGTTCTTC. This codes for CAISESADNEQFF.

The rearrangement uses TRBV6-1 and TRBJ1-5; D is perhaps TRBD1 (6 bases). Germline lookup yields CDR1 MNHNS and CDR2 SASEGT. The CDR3 is 13 residues long. V lost 7 bases, J lost 2 bases, and 9 bases lay in between. CDR3 protein: CASMGAGNQPQHF. The CDR3 DNA sequence: TGTGCCAGCATGGGGGCCGGCAATCAGCCCCAGCATTTT.

The chain recombines TRBV6-5 with TRBJ2-5; TRBD2 is a possible D gene (6 bases). TRBJ2-7 explains the end of the DNA better; the J call may be wrong. Germline V gives CDR1 MNHEY, CDR2 SVGAGI. The CDR3 is made up of 16 amino acids. The CDR3 here is CASSYGGSGGTYEQYF. The CDR3 bases are TGTGCCAGCAGTTACGGGGGGAGTGGGGGAACCTACGAGCAGTACTTC.

CDR3 DNA: TGTGCCAGCAGCCGACCCGGGACCCAAGAGACCCAGTACTTC. Amino acid sequence: CASSRPGTQETQYF. The rearrangement joins TRBV9 to TRBJ2-5; D possibly uses TRBD1 or TRBD2 (5 bases each). The CDR3 length is 14 residues. CDR1 SGDLS and CDR2 YYNGEE come from the germline V gene. Trimming removed 4 bases at V and 1 base at J, with 11 bases between.

This CDR3 reads CASSYGQNGYTF. For the CDR3, the DNA is TGTGCCAGCAGTTATGGACAGAATGGCTACACCTTC. V usage is TRBV12-3 or TRBV12-4 and J usage is TRBJ1-2; maybe TRBD1 (6 bases). The CDR3 length is 12 residues. V lost 4 bases to trimming and J lost 6 bases, with 9 bases between them.

The chain combines TRBV2 with TRBJ2-1, with unresolved D. The CDR3 runs to 12 residues. The V end was cut by 6 bases, the J end by 7 bases, with 10 bases between. CDR1 is SNHLY and CDR2 is FYNNEI in the germline V gene. In DNA, the CDR3 is TGTGCCAGCAGGGATGCCAGGAATGAGCAGTTCTTC. It translates to CASRDARNEQFF.

This clonotype was seen only a few times. The chain combines TRBV5-1 with TRBJ2-3; perhaps TRBD2 as D (6 bases). The length of the CDR3 is 18 residues. CDR1 SGHRS and CDR2 YFSETQ come from the germline V gene. Trimming left V 0 bases short and J 2 bases short, with 19 bases between. CDR3 coding DNA: TGCGCCAGCAGCTTGGGGTCCGCGGGGCCGTCCCCCACAGATACGCAGTATTTT. This codes for CASSLGSAGPSPTDTQYF.

In its sample, this clonotype was seen a few times. The chain uses TRBV9 and TRBJ2-7; 12 bases align to TRBD2. With 0 bases clipped from V and 2 bases from J, the junction kept 9 bases outside the gene matches. Germline-derived CDR1 and CDR2 are SGDLS and YYNGEE. This CDR3 has 18 residues. CDR3 in DNA: TGTGCCAGCAGCGTAGCTACTAGCGGGAGGACTAGGGCCTACGAGCAGTACTTC. Its translation is CASSVATSGRTRAYEQYF.